A single sample gave rise to the 18 T cell receptor beta chains below, sequenced in a study of low-dose radiotherapy and immunotherapy resistance in tumors. Alpha- and beta-chain coverage of first-strand cDNA came from TRAV- and TRBV-specific primers. TCRs underwent roughly 19 PCR cycles of amplification with a constant-region primer and V-primer adapter. One entry per CDR3 protein results from TCRdb running MiXCR on the reads. The sample yields about 71,000 distinct CDR3 sequences, 30% to 40% seen once. Time point: before trial treatment. This specimen consisted of PBMCs, obtained before treatment. The receptors stem from a female donor with ovarian cancer.

In its sample, this clonotype was seen a few times. The rearrangement joins TRBV7-6 to TRBJ2-2; D tentatively fits TRBD1 or TRBD2 (5 bases each). V gave up 5 bases and J gave up 0 bases, with 19 bases separating them. The CDR3 is 18 residues long. Looked up from germline, CDR1 is SGHVS and CDR2 is FNYEAQ. CDR3 sequence: CASSPFAGTAANTGELFF. The CDR3 DNA sequence: TGTGCCAGCAGCCCCTTCGCCGGGACGGCTGCGAACACCGGGGAGCTGTTTTTT.

This chain uses TRBV29-1 with TRBJ2-7; 10 bases fit TRBD2. The J segment lost 7 bases and the V segment lost 7 bases, leaving 7 bases of the junction unmatched. Germline loops: CDR1 SQVTM, CDR2 ANQGSEA. This CDR3 is built from 12 residues. CDR3: CSGGLAVQEQYF. The DNA for the CDR3 is TGCAGCGGCGGACTAGCGGTCCAGGAGCAGTACTTC.

This clonotype has at least ten counts. The chain combines TRBV20-1 with TRBJ2-7, with D perhaps matching TRBD1 (6 bases). Per germline, CDR1 DFQATT and CDR2 SNEGSKA (reference sequence). The CDR3 has 15 amino acids. V gave up 0 bases and J gave up 2 bases, with 14 bases separating them. CDR3 DNA sequence: TGCAGTGCTAGAGACACTAGGGACAACCCCTACGAGCAGTACTTC. It yields the protein CSARDTRDNPYEQYF.

The sample holds one count of this clonotype. The V gene is TRBV12-5, the J gene TRBJ1-1; TRBD1 matches at 8 bases. Germline values: CDR1 LGHNT, CDR2 FRNRAP. J lost 4 bases, V lost 5 bases, and 9 bases had no gene match. The CDR3 is made up of 15 amino acids. The DNA for the CDR3 is TGTGCTAGTGGTCCACCGGGACAGGTAGGCACTGAAGCTTTCTTT. It codes for CASGPPGQVGTEAFF.

The chain has TRBV3-1 and TRBJ1-1; 8 bases line up with TRBD1. V gave up 4 bases and J gave up 10 bases; unmatched junction bases: 11. Germline V gene sequence: CDR1 LGHDT, CDR2 YNNKEL (reference sequence). The CDR3 spans 14 residues. CDR3 region: CASSLSDRGDGAFF. The CDR3 coding sequence is TGTGCCAGCAGCCTCTCCGACAGGGGTGACGGAGCTTTCTTT.

This clonotype appeared once. V is TRBV13 and J is TRBJ1-2, with no clear D. Germline loops: CDR1 PRHDT, CDR2 FYEKMQ (reference sequence). There are 12 residues in the CDR3. The germline V and J ends were trimmed by 4 bases and 7 bases, with 10 bases remaining between them. CDR3 in amino acids: CASSSRASGYTF. The CDR3, as DNA: TGTGCCAGCAGCTCCCGGGCATCTGGCTACACCTTC.

The chain joins TRBV20-1 to TRBJ2-1; possible D gene TRBD2, 6 bases. CDR1 DFQATT and CDR2 SNEGSKA come from the germline V gene (reference sequence). The CDR3 length is 12 residues. The V end was cut by 2 bases, the J end by 9 bases, with 11 bases between. The CDR3 is CSARPSAGEQFF. The CDR3 DNA follows: TGCAGTGCTAGACCTAGCGCGGGTGAGCAGTTCTTC.

The sample holds many counts of this clonotype. The chain joins TRBV28 to TRBJ2-5, with 12 bases matching TRBD2. CDR1 is MDHEN, CDR2 SYDVKM, per germline. The V gene end was trimmed by 2 bases and the J gene end by 4 bases; junction bases not matched to a gene: 2. The CDR3 extends over 15 amino acids. The CDR3 here is CASSLLAGGGETQYF. The CDR3 DNA sequence: TGTGCCAGCAGTTTACTAGCGGGAGGGGGAGAGACCCAGTACTTC.

This chain uses TRBV11-2 with TRBJ2-2; D assignment may be TRBD1 or TRBD2 (5 bases each). Per the germline V gene, CDR1 is SGHAT and CDR2 is FQNNGV. The length of the CDR3 is 15 residues. V lost 4 bases to trimming and J lost 1 base, with 10 bases between them. CDR3 bases: TGTGCCAGCAGCTCCCGGGACGGGAACACCGGGGAGCTGTTTTTT. Its protein product is CASSSRDGNTGELFF.

This clonotype came up a few times. The chain carries TRBV11-1 and TRBJ2-3; TRBD1 matches at 11 bases. Trimming removed 5 bases from V and 4 bases from J; junction bases left unmatched: 8. The germline V gene has CDR1 SGHAT and CDR2 FQDESV (reference sequence). CDR3 size: 16 residues. For the CDR3, the DNA is TGTGCCAGCAGCCTCCGGACAGGGGGCGCGGCAGATACGCAGTATTTT. Translated, it gives CASSLRTGGAADTQYF.

The count of this clonotype is one. The gene calls are TRBV9 and TRBJ2-1; 10 bases agree with TRBD1. Germline V gene sequence: CDR1 SGDLS, CDR2 YYNGEE. The CDR3 has 15 amino acids. V was clipped by 3 bases and J by 8 bases; unmatched bases: 8. CDR3 loop: CASSAPGQGLHEQFF. CDR3 DNA sequence: TGTGCCAGCAGCGCCCCGGGACAGGGGCTACATGAGCAGTTCTTC.

The V call is TRBV5-5, the J call TRBJ1-2; no clear D. The CDR3 sequence is 12 residues long. Trimming cost V 4 bases and J 7 bases, with 11 bases left between them. Looked up from germline, CDR1 is SGHKS and CDR2 is YYEKEE (reference sequence). The CDR3 spells CASSPSGSGYTF. DNA for the CDR3: TGTGCCAGCAGCCCGAGCGGGAGTGGCTACACCTTC.

The chain combines TRBV7-9 with TRBJ2-3; D might be TRBD1 or TRBD2, each matching 6 bases. This CDR3 comprises 15 residues. Germline V gene data show CDR1 as SEHNR and CDR2 as FQNEAQ (reference sequence). Trimming removed 4 bases at V and 5 bases at J, with 16 bases between. The chain's CDR3 is CASSSWGAPKDTQYF. The CDR3 bases are TGTGCCAGCAGCTCCTGGGGGGCGCCGAAAGATACGCAGTATTTT.

The sample holds many counts of this clonotype. The gene calls are TRBV20-1 and TRBJ1-5; 8 nucleotides match TRBD1. With V trimmed by 5 bases and J by 12 bases, 6 bases remained unmatched. CDR1 is DFQATT and CDR2 is SNEGSKA in the germline V gene (reference sequence). This CDR3 has 11 residues. The CDR3 reads CSASTGARQHF. In DNA form, the CDR3 reads TGCAGTGCTTCGACAGGGGCTCGCCAGCATTTT.

Ten or more counts support this clonotype. The chain is built from TRBV30 and TRBJ2-7; D is possibly TRBD1 or TRBD2 (5 bases each). The germline CDR1 and CDR2 sequences are GTSNPN and SVGIG (reference sequence). This CDR3 comprises 13 residues. The V end lost 0 bases, the J end lost 4 bases, and 10 bases lay between the germline ends. The DNA for the CDR3 is TGTGCCTGGAGTGTAGCTGGGGGTTACGAGCAGTACTTC. Translating gives CAWSVAGGYEQYF.

This clonotype was detected many times. The chain joins TRBV20-1 to TRBJ1-5; 8 nucleotides match TRBD1. Germline values: CDR1 DFQATT, CDR2 SNEGSKA (reference sequence). CDR3 length equals 15 residues. V was pared by 3 bases and J by 2 bases, with 6 bases of the junction left unmatched. The CDR3 protein is CSASPTGGGNQPQHF. In nucleotides, the CDR3 is TGCAGTGCTAGCCCCACAGGGGGAGGCAATCAGCCCCAGCATTTT.

This clonotype was picked up many times. This rearrangement joins TRBV19 to TRBJ1-1, with unresolved D. Trimming shortened V by 3 bases and J by 3 bases, and 5 bases separated the two germline ends. The germline gives CDR1 LNHDA, CDR2 SQIVND (reference sequence). There are 12 residues in the CDR3. CDR3 nucleotide sequence: TGTGCCAGTAGTATCGGCCACACTGAAGCTTTCTTT. Protein sequence: CASSIGHTEAFF.

This clonotype has ten or more counts. V usage is TRBV6-5 and J usage is TRBJ2-5, with 12 bases aligning to TRBD2. The junction had 0 bases not matched to a gene; V was cut back by 0 bases and J by 4 bases. There are 15 residues in the CDR3. Per germline, CDR1 MNHEY and CDR2 SVGAGI. The DNA for the CDR3 is TGTGCCAGCAGTTACTCGACTAGCGGGGGAGAGACCCAGTACTTC. It is translated as CASSYSTSGGETQYF.